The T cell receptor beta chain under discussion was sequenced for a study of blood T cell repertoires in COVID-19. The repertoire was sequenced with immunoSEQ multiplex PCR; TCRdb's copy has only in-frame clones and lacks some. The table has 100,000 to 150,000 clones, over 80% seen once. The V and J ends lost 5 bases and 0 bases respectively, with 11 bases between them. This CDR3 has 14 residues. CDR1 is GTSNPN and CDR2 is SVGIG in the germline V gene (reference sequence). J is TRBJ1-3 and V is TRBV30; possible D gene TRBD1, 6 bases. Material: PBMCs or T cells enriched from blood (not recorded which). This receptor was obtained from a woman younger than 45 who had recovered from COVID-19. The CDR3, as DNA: TGTGCCTGGGTAAGGACAGCCTCTGGAAACACCATATATTTT. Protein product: CAWVRTASGNTIYF.